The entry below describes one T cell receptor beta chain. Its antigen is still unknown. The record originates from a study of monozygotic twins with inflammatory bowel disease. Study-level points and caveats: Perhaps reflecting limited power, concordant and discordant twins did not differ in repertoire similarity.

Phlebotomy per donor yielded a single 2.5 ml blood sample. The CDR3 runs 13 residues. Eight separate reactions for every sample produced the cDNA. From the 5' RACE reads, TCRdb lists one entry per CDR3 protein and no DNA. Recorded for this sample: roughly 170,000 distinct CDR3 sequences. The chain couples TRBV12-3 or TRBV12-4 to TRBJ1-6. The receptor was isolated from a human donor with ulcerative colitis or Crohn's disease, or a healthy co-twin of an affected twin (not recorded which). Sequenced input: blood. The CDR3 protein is CASSLSQNSPLHF.